The 14 T cell receptor beta chains in this list originate from one sample, sequenced in a study of cytomegalovirus exposure and HLA in healthy donors. Primers: 60 Vbeta forward and 13 Jbeta reverse. Measured with immunoSEQ multiplex PCR; TCRdb has only the in-frame clones, and not every one. The data hold fewer than 140,000 clones, with 71% observed a single time. The sequenced sample consisted of PBMCs. Receptor source: a female donor in good health and CMV-seronegative.

This clone was recorded a few times. This chain connects TRBV5-1 to TRBJ2-2, with 7 bases that match TRBD2. From germline, CDR1 is SGHRS and CDR2 YFSETQ. V dropped 2 bases and J dropped 4; count of bases not matched to a gene: 8. This CDR3 spans 16 amino acids. In DNA form, the CDR3 reads TGCGCCAGCAGCTTCCGTGAGCGGGGTCCCACCGGGGAGCTGTTTTTT. It translates to CASSFRERGPTGELFF.

The chain couples TRBV27 to TRBJ2-7, with D tentatively TRBD1 (5 bases). CDR3 length equals 13 residues. Germline lookup yields CDR1 MNHEY and CDR2 SMNVEV (reference sequence). V shed 2 bases and J shed 6 bases, with 11 bases lying between them. The CDR3 loop is CASSLGRAGEQYF. In nucleotides, the CDR3 is TGTGCCAGCAGTTTAGGCAGGGCAGGCGAGCAGTACTTC.

The chain employs TRBV11-3 and TRBJ2-3, with 13 bases lining up with TRBD2. CDR3 size: 17 residues. The trim removed 1 base at V and 4 bases at J, leaving 5 bases unmatched. Germline lookup yields CDR1 SGHNT and CDR2 YENEEA. Written as DNA, the CDR3 is TGTGCCAGCAGCTTAGCCGGACTAGCGGGAGTGGCAGATACGCAGTATTTT. Its translation: CASSLAGLAGVADTQYF. The whole variable domain, remainder taken from reference TRBV11-3 and TRBJ2-3, is EAGVVQSPRYKIIEKKQPVAFWCNPISGHNTLYWYLQNLGQGPELLIRYENEEAVDDSQLPKDRFSAERLKGVDSTLKIQPAELGDSAVYLCASSLAGLAGVADTQYFGPGTRLTVL.

V usage is TRBV11-2 and J usage is TRBJ2-7, with D perhaps TRBD1 (6 bases). Germline CDR1 reads SGHAT; CDR2 reads FQNNGV. The CDR3 has 14 amino acids. Between the trimmed V and J ends, which lost 5 bases and 3 bases, there was a span of 14 bases. The CDR3 nucleotides read TGTGCCAGCAGCCCCGGAAGGGGGTACTACGAGCAGTACTTC. The encoded protein is CASSPGRGYYEQYF.

The gene calls are TRBV19 and TRBJ2-7; 8 nucleotides agree with TRBD1. Germline assignment: CDR1 LNHDA and CDR2 SQIVND (reference sequence). V lost 5 bases to trimming and J lost 9 bases; unmatched junction nucleotides: 12. This CDR3 is 14 amino acids long. DNA for the CDR3: TGTGCCAGTAGTCCCGGACAGGGTGGGTTCGGGCAGTACTTC. Its protein product is CASSPGQGGFGQYF.

This clone was seen more than once but under ten times. CDR3 DNA: TGTGCCAGCAGCTCCTTTCATTCTAAGGGGAATGAAAAACTGTTTTTT. Translation gives CASSSFHSKGNEKLFF. The J gene is TRBJ1-4, the V gene TRBV5-5; weak D call: TRBD1 (5 bases). The CDR3 length is 16 residues. Germline V gene lookup returns CDR1 SGHKS and CDR2 YYEKEE (reference sequence). Trimming removed 3 bases at V and 5 bases at J, with 17 bases between. Full variable domain (outside the CDR3, taken from reference TRBV5-5 and TRBJ1-4): DAGVTQSPTHLIKTRGQQVTLRCSPISGHKSVSWYQQVLGQGPQFIFQYYEKEERGRGNFPDRFSARQFPNYSSELNVNALLLGDSALYLCASSSFHSKGNEKLFFGSGTQLSVL.

This chain uses TRBV5-1 with TRBJ2-1; TRBD2 is a possible D gene (6 bases). Germline loops: CDR1 SGHRS, CDR2 YFSETQ. The CDR3 covers 16 residues. V dropped 1 base and J dropped 3 bases, with 14 bases sitting between them. The DNA of the CDR3 is TGCGCCAGCAGCTTGCCCCCGGGGACTGGCTACAATGAGCAGTTCTTC. It specifies CASSLPPGTGYNEQFF.

The genes are TRBV5-1 and TRBJ2-2, with D uncertain. Between the trimmed V and J ends, which lost 4 bases and 2 bases, there was a span of 6 bases. Germline V lookup: CDR1 SGHRS, CDR2 YFSETQ. This CDR3 is 13 amino acids long. Written as DNA, the CDR3 is TGCGCCAGCAGCCCCCAAAACACCGGGGAGCTGTTTTTT. Its translation is CASSPQNTGELFF.

This clone has more than one count but fewer than ten. The junction differs from germline at one of its ends, possibly a read error. The rearrangement uses TRBV14 and TRBJ1-3; D call uncertain. This CDR3 contains 14 residues. Germline V gene data show CDR1 as SGHDN and CDR2 as FVKESK. This CDR3 reads CASRQGSSGNTIYF. The CDR3 region has the DNA TGTGCCAGCAGGCAAGGGAGCTCTGGAAACACCATATATTTT.

The chain employs TRBV6-4 and TRBJ2-1; possible D gene TRBD2, 6 bases. CDR3 size: 11 residues. Germline assignment: CDR1 MRHNA and CDR2 SNTAGT. V dropped 4 bases and J dropped 12 bases, with 10 bases sitting between them. The CDR3: CASSAGERQFF. CDR3 coding DNA: TGTGCCAGCAGTGCGGGGGAAAGGCAGTTCTTC.

The J gene is TRBJ2-7, the V gene TRBV6-1; TRBD1 might be the D (7 bases). The CDR3 covers 15 residues. The ends were cut back, 10 bases at V and 4 bases at J, with 23 bases in the middle. The V gene's germline CDR1 is MNHNS and CDR2 SASEGT. CDR3 sequence (DNA): TGTGCCACCCCCATGCGACAGGGAGGAGGATACGAGCAGTACTTC. This gives the protein CATPMRQGGGYEQYF.

The genes are TRBV6-5 and TRBJ2-1; D unresolved. Trimming cost V 6 bases and J 5 bases, with 8 bases left between them. The CDR3 is made up of 12 amino acids. Germline assignment: CDR1 MNHEY and CDR2 SVGAGI. The CDR3 is CASRHSNNEQFF. The CDR3 DNA sequence: TGTGCCAGCAGACACAGTAACAATGAGCAGTTCTTC.

The rearrangement joins TRBV18 to TRBJ1-2, with D hard to call. V gave up 2 bases and J gave up 7 bases, with 8 bases separating them. There are 12 residues in the CDR3. From germline, CDR1 is KGHSH and CDR2 LQKENI. CDR3 DNA: TGTGCCAGCTCACCAGAGCAGGCTGGCTACACCTTC. It encodes CASSPEQAGYTF.

This clone occurred once. The J gene is TRBJ2-2, the V gene TRBV4-2; D is undetermined. This CDR3 contains 13 residues. Germline values: CDR1 LGHNA, CDR2 YNFKEQ. Trimming shortened V by 0 bases and J by 10 bases, and 9 bases separated the two germline ends. The CDR3 DNA follows: TGTGCCAGCAGCCAAGATGCGAGCACGGAGCTGTTTTTT. Protein product: CASSQDASTELFF.